The TCR beta chain described here comes from a study of CD8+ T cells in alopecia areata. As for the study in general: Treated patients received oral tofacitinib, 5 to 10 mg twice daily. Once tofacitinib had been taken for 6 to 18 months, 6 months off drug followed. Findings and limits, study-wide: Between patients, shared TCR sequences were less clear than in mice. This was possibly due in part to HLA diversity in the patient population.

CDR1 is SQVTM, CDR2 ANQGSEA, per germline. The CDR3 loop spans 12 amino acids. Deletions cut 0 bases from V and 2 bases from J, with 5 bases between. In its sample, this clone was seen a few times. The antigen is undetermined. Sequencing relied on a cDNA template that was reverse transcribed from extracted RNA. Only in-frame clones appear in the TCRdb table, and some are missing; sequencing was by immunoSEQ multiplex PCR. The table has 200,000 to 250,000 clones, roughly two thirds seen once. PBMCs provided sorted CD4+ and CD8+ T cells. The sample here was CD4+ T cells sorted from blood, taken at week 0. The receptor was derived from a human donor with alopecia areata. J is TRBJ2-7 and V is TRBV29-1; D is unclear. The CDR3, as DNA: TGCAGCGTTGAAGAAGGAACCTACGAGCAGTACTTC. Amino acid sequence: CSVEEGTYEQYF.